These 30 T cell receptor beta chains originate from one sample sequenced in a study of blood T cell repertoires in COVID-19 (dated by TCRdb to the early 2020s). Library preparation was by the immunoSEQ multiplex PCR assay. TCRdb limited this immuneACCESS table to in-frame rearrangements with V and J called. A share of clones is missing; checked studies link under half to unresolved V genes, and the rest is unexplained. In all, the sample holds tens of thousands of clones, and over 75% of those were seen once. 15% to 20% of the sample is in the top ten clones. The sequencing sample was made of peripheral blood. The receptors stem from a woman aged 60 to 75 with COVID-19, enrolled during active disease.

As DNA, the CDR3 is TGTGCCAGCAGCTTCCCGGGACTAGCGGGAGGTAGTGAGCAGTTCTTC. Its translation is CASSFPGLAGGSEQFF. The chain links TRBV5-4 to TRBJ2-1; 15 positions match TRBD2. Trimming at V came to 2 bases and at J to 9 bases, leaving 6 bases not matched to a gene. CDR3 length equals 16 residues. Per the germline V gene, CDR1 is SGHNT and CDR2 is YYREEE (reference sequence). The entire variable domain, with the rest obtained from reference TRBV5-4 and TRBJ2-1, is as follows: ETGVTQSPTHLIKTRGQQVTLRCSSQSGHNTVSWYQQALGQGPQFIFQYYREEENGRGNFPPRFSGLQFPNYSSELNVNALELDDSALYLCASSFPGLAGGSEQFFGPGTRLTVL.

The chain joins TRBV6-5 to TRBJ1-5; 10 bases are shared with TRBD1. The CDR3 consists of 14 residues. CDR1 and CDR2 (germline): MNHEY, SVGAGI. Unmatched junction bases numbered 1, after V lost 5 bases and J lost 3 bases. CDR3 nucleotides: TGTGCCAGCAGTCGACAGGGGGCCAATCAGCCCCAGCATTTT. It is translated as CASSRQGANQPQHF.

J is TRBJ2-2 and V is TRBV9, with 8 bases fitting TRBD2. Trimming at V came to 3 bases and at J to 1 base, leaving 8 bases not matched to a gene. This CDR3 spans 17 amino acids. CDR1 and CDR2 from the germline V gene are SGDLS and YYNGEE. The CDR3 here is CASSGIYGRGNTGELFF. CDR3 nucleotides: TGTGCCAGCAGCGGGATATACGGGAGGGGGAACACCGGGGAGCTGTTTTTT.

V and J are TRBV6-2 or TRBV6-3 and TRBJ2-2; TRBD2 agrees at 10 bases. Germline V gives CDR1 MNHEY, CDR2 SVGEGT. The CDR3 has 17 amino acids. The V segment lost 6 bases and the J segment 5 bases; nucleotides outside the gene matches: 12. The CDR3 sequence is CASSPSKVLAGTGELFF. The CDR3 DNA reads as TGTGCCAGCAGCCCCTCTAAAGTACTAGCGGGGACCGGGGAGCTGTTTTTT.

The chain uses TRBV24-1 and TRBJ2-2; tentatively, D is TRBD2 (6 bases). The germline CDR1 and CDR2 sequences are KGHDR and SFDVKD. The CDR3 covers 14 residues. Between the trimmed V and J ends, which lost 3 bases and 5 bases, there was a span of 9 bases. CDR3 loop: CATSDPLATGELFF. As DNA, the CDR3 is TGTGCCACCAGTGATCCACTAGCTACCGGGGAGCTGTTTTTT.

This clone came up once. V and J are TRBV7-3 and TRBJ2-3, with D perhaps TRBD1 (6 bases). Trimming removed 4 bases at V and 8 bases at J, with 19 bases between. CDR1 and CDR2 from the germline V gene are SGHTA and FQGTGA. The CDR3 runs 15 residues. For the CDR3, the DNA is TGTGCCAGCAGCTCCCTAATCGACAGAGGGGGTACGCAGTATTTT. Its translation: CASSSLIDRGGTQYF.

In this sample, this clone turned up once. The gene calls are TRBV11-3 and TRBJ2-1; D ambiguous. CDR1 is SGHNT and CDR2 is YENEEA in the germline V gene. Between the trimmed V and J ends, which lost 3 bases and 9 bases, there was a span of 12 bases. This CDR3 has 13 residues. The CDR3 sequence: CASSLETRVEQFF. The CDR3 DNA reads as TGTGCCAGCAGCTTGGAGACGCGTGTTGAGCAGTTCTTC.

This sequence joins TRBV5-4 and TRBJ2-7; TRBD1 aligns across 9 bases. Germline CDR1 is SGHNT and CDR2 is YYREEE (reference sequence). The CDR3 consists of 14 residues. The V and J ends lost 4 bases and 4 bases, in that order; junction bases with no gene match: 6. The CDR3, as DNA: TGTGCCAGCAGCCTGGGACAGGGTAGGTACGAGCAGTACTTC. This encodes CASSLGQGRYEQYF.

The genes are TRBV6-6 and TRBJ2-3; TRBD1 is a possible D gene (6 bases). CDR1 and CDR2 (germline): MNHNY, SVGAGI (reference sequence). Trimming stripped 8 bases from V and 2 bases from J, with 14 bases between. The CDR3 contains 14 residues. The CDR3 coding sequence is TGTGCCAGCTTAAAGGACAGATACACAGATACGCAGTATTTT. This gives the protein CASLKDRYTDTQYF.

The V and J genes are TRBV13 and TRBJ2-3; TRBD2 might be the D (7 bases). CDR1 is PRHDT and CDR2 is FYEKMQ in the germline V gene (reference sequence). The CDR3 runs to 17 residues. Trimming pared 3 bases from V and 2 bases from J, leaving 18 bases between. In nucleotides, the CDR3 is TGTGCCAGCAGCTTCCTGGGGGGGGGCAGAGCCACAGATACGCAGTATTTT. Encoded protein: CASSFLGGGRATDTQYF.

V usage is TRBV6-5 and J usage is TRBJ2-7, with 7 bases identical to TRBD1. V shed 7 bases, J shed 3 bases, and the junction held 6 bases outside the gene matches. Per the germline V gene, CDR1 is MNHEY and CDR2 is SVGAGI. The CDR3 spans 13 residues. CDR3 amino acids: CASIGQASYEQYF. As DNA, the CDR3 is TGTGCCAGCATTGGACAGGCGAGCTACGAGCAGTACTTC.

This chain uses TRBV12-3 or TRBV12-4 with TRBJ1-1; perhaps TRBD1 as D (6 bases). The CDR3 covers 12 residues. Trimming removed 6 bases at V and 6 bases at J, with 11 bases between. The CDR3 DNA reads TGTGCCAGCAGCCGACAGGTGGCTGAAGCTTTCTTT. Amino acid sequence: CASSRQVAEAFF.

This clone was counted once. The chain carries TRBV6-5 and TRBJ1-2, with D maybe TRBD1 (5 bases). The CDR3 covers 15 residues. With 8 bases removed from V and 2 bases from J, the gap between germline ends came to 18 bases. The germline V gene has CDR1 MNHEY and CDR2 SVGAGI. As DNA, the CDR3 is TGTGCCAGCGTCCGGAAGTGGGGGGGGAACTATGGCTACACCTTC. Encoded protein: CASVRKWGGNYGYTF.

CDR3: CASSTGLDPSYNEQFF. The CDR3 region has the DNA TGCGCCAGCAGCACCGGACTAGACCCCTCCTACAATGAGCAGTTCTTC. The chain employs TRBV5-1 and TRBJ2-1, with 7 positions matching TRBD2. The V and J ends lost 4 bases and 0 bases, in that order; junction bases with no gene match: 7. Germline V gives CDR1 SGHRS, CDR2 YFSETQ. The CDR3 has 16 amino acids.

This clone has only one observation. This rearrangement joins TRBV24-1 to TRBJ1-2; D gene uncertain. Trimming took 4 bases from V and 8 from J, leaving 16 bases between them. The CDR3 consists of 14 residues. The germline V gene has CDR1 KGHDR and CDR2 SFDVKD. CDR3 residues: CATSDGPGRGGYTF. The DNA for the CDR3 is TGTGCCACCAGTGACGGACCAGGACGCGGGGGCTACACCTTC.

This chain uses TRBV24-1 with TRBJ1-2; 9 bases line up with TRBD1. This CDR3 comprises 15 residues. Germline CDR1 KGHDR, CDR2 SFDVKD. V lost 4 bases, J lost 4 bases, and 6 bases stayed unmatched. The CDR3 here is CATSDSGTGFYGYTF. The CDR3, as DNA: TGTGCCACCAGTGACTCCGGGACAGGGTTCTATGGCTACACCTTC.

This chain connects TRBV19 to TRBJ1-2; 7 bases fit TRBD1. J lost 5 bases, V lost 3 bases, and 3 bases had no gene match. This CDR3 contains 13 residues. The germline V gene encodes CDR1 LNHDA and CDR2 SQIVND (reference sequence). The CDR3 DNA reads TGTGCCAGTAGTATGCGGGACAGTTATGGCTACACCTTC. It translates to CASSMRDSYGYTF.

The chain links TRBV6-5 to TRBJ1-2; 9 bases align to TRBD1. The V gene end was trimmed by 5 bases and the J gene end by 3 bases; junction bases not matched to a gene: 7. CDR1 and CDR2 (germline): MNHEY, SVGAGI. CDR3 length: 15 residues. CDR3 in amino acids: CASSRRTGADYGYTF. DNA of the CDR3: TGTGCCAGCAGTCGCCGGACAGGGGCTGACTATGGCTACACCTTC.

The chain couples TRBV9 to TRBJ2-7, with TRBD2 identical over 9 bases. Germline V gives CDR1 SGDLS, CDR2 YYNGEE. With V trimmed by 4 bases and J by 7 bases, 6 bases remained unmatched. The CDR3 sequence is 13 residues long. DNA of the CDR3: TGTGCCAGCAGCCTTAGCGGGAGTGAAGAGCAGTACTTC. This gives the protein CASSLSGSEEQYF.

J is TRBJ1-1 and V is TRBV4-1, with D uncertain. This CDR3 is built from 15 residues. V lost 0 bases, J lost 2 bases, and 10 bases lay in between. Germline V gene lookup returns CDR1 MGHRA and CDR2 YSYEKL. CDR3 bases: TGCGCCAGCAGCCAAGATGGGAGTAGAAACACTGAAGCTTTCTTT. Its translation is CASSQDGSRNTEAFF.

V usage is TRBV4-1 and J usage is TRBJ2-2; a weak D match, TRBD1 (6 bases). The V gene lost 3 bases and the J gene lost 3 bases, with 20 bases spanning the gap. The CDR3 has 18 amino acids. Germline V gives CDR1 MGHRA, CDR2 YSYEKL. CDR3 in amino acids: CASSQDTTGTTDTGELFF. CDR3 nucleotide sequence: TGCGCCAGCAGCCAGGATACCACCGGGACAACCGACACCGGGGAGCTGTTTTTT.

V and J are TRBV4-2 and TRBJ2-7, with 8 nucleotides matching TRBD2. Germline V gives CDR1 LGHNA, CDR2 YNFKEQ. CDR3 length: 16 amino acids. Trimming cost V 0 bases and J 3 bases; bases outside gene matches: 7. CDR3 nucleotides: TGTGCCAGCAGCCAAGAGCAAGCGGGAGAGTTCTACGAGCAGTACTTC. Amino acid sequence: CASSQEQAGEFYEQYF.

The chain recombines TRBV11-2 with TRBJ2-2; D is perhaps TRBD1 (6 bases). V was trimmed by 5 bases and J by 6 bases, leaving 13 bases between them. CDR3 length equals 14 residues. Germline V lookup: CDR1 SGHAT, CDR2 FQNNGV. CDR3 nucleotides: TGTGCCAGCAGCCAATATGGGGGCCCCGGGGAGCTGTTTTTT. This encodes CASSQYGGPGELFF. Based on the CDR3 plus reference TRBV11-2 and TRBJ2-2, the full variable domain is EAGVAQSPRYKIIEKRQSVAFWCNPISGHATLYWYQQILGQGPKLLIQFQNNGVVDDSQLPKDRFSAERLKGVDSTLKIQPAKLEDSAVYLCASSQYGGPGELFFGEGSRLTVL.

The DNA of the CDR3 is TGTGCCAGCAGCTTAGTGCTACCTGGGGCCAACGTCCTGACTTTC. This codes for CASSLVLPGANVLTF. This chain uses TRBV11-2 with TRBJ2-6; the D is unclear. The V end was cut by 1 base, the J end by 2 bases, with 6 bases between. The CDR3 contains 15 residues. Looked up from germline, CDR1 is SGHAT and CDR2 is FQNNGV.

This sequence joins TRBV6-5 and TRBJ1-3; 8 bases line up with TRBD1. The trim removed 5 bases at V and 2 bases at J, leaving 5 bases unmatched. Germline loops: CDR1 MNHEY, CDR2 SVGAGI. This CDR3 contains 15 residues. The CDR3 region is CASSNPTGAGNTIYF. In DNA form, the CDR3 reads TGTGCCAGCAGTAACCCGACAGGGGCTGGAAACACCATATATTTT.

In this sample, this clone turned up once. V is TRBV7-2 and J is TRBJ2-7; 14 bases match TRBD2. V shed 5 bases and J 0 bases; nucleotides not matched to a gene: 12. The CDR3 contains 19 residues. Germline values: CDR1 SGHTA, CDR2 FQGNSA. The CDR3 is CASSLIPGLAGAISYEQYF. CDR3 nucleotides: TGTGCCAGCAGCCTAATCCCGGGACTAGCGGGAGCGATCTCCTACGAGCAGTACTTC.

This chain joins TRBV30 and TRBJ1-5, with TRBD1 matching over 10 bases. The V and J ends lost 3 bases and 1 base, in that order; junction bases with no gene match: 6. The CDR3 contains 16 residues. The V gene's germline CDR1 is GTSNPN and CDR2 SVGIG (reference sequence). CDR3 nucleotide sequence: TGTGCCTGGAGCCTGACAGGGGGCTGGAGCAATCAGCCCCAGCATTTT. Amino acid sequence: CAWSLTGGWSNQPQHF.

V and J are TRBV24-1 and TRBJ1-2; the D gene is possibly TRBD1 (6 bases). This CDR3 contains 13 residues. Looked up from germline, CDR1 is KGHDR and CDR2 is SFDVKD. V lost 2 bases, J lost 3 bases, and 6 bases lay in between. CDR3 region: CATSDSGDYGYTF. CDR3 DNA sequence: TGTGCCACCAGTGATTCAGGGGACTATGGCTACACCTTC.

The chain carries TRBV5-4 and TRBJ2-7; 9 bases are a match to TRBD1. Germline V gene sequence: CDR1 SGHNT, CDR2 YYREEE (reference sequence). The CDR3 runs to 16 residues. The V gene end was trimmed by 0 bases and the J gene end by 3 bases; junction bases not matched to a gene: 7. The CDR3 DNA is TGTGCCAGCAGCTTGGCCGGGACAGGGAACCTCTACGAGCAGTACTTC. This translates into CASSLAGTGNLYEQYF.

This clone has just a few counts. The chain combines TRBV5-4 with TRBJ1-3; D is ambiguous. This CDR3 spans 14 amino acids. The germline V and J ends were trimmed by 6 bases and 4 bases, with 14 bases remaining between them. Germline CDR1 and CDR2: SGHNT and YYREEE (reference sequence). CDR3 DNA: TGTGCCAGCACCCCGGGGATAGGGGGAAACACCATATATTTT. Encoded protein: CASTPGIGGNTIYF.